The rows below give T cell receptor beta chains drawn from one sample of a study of blood T cell repertoires in COVID-19. Here immunoSEQ multiplex PCR was the method, and the copy in TCRdb shows in-frame clones only, minus some. The data hold 140,000 to 150,000 clones, with roughly 88% observed a single time. The sequenced sample consisted of peripheral blood. Receptor source: a woman in her forties or fifties with acute or convalescent COVID-19. Each CDR3 is given with its conserved first and last residue. Each record gives: V gene, J gene, D gene, clone size, CDR3 DNA, CDR3 protein. The D gene is left open where the match is weak. A clone size is listed for some rows: how often the clone was seen (once, few, many), or a class if it is expanded.

TRBV5-1	TRBJ1-1	TRBD1	NA	TGCGCCAGCAGCTCGCCGGGACAGAGCACTGAAGCTTTCTTT	CASSSPGQSTEAFF
TRBV9	TRBJ2-1	TRBD2	NA	TGTGCCAGCAGCGAGGGACTAGCGATGTACAATGAGCAGTTCTTC	CASSEGLAMYNEQFF
TRBV6-5	TRBJ1-2	NA	NA	TGTGCCAGCAGAAGCCACGGGACACTCTATGGCTACACCTTC	CASRSHGTLYGYTF
TRBV3-1/TRBV3-2	TRBJ2-1	TRBD2	NA	TGTGCCAGCAGCCAAGATCTAGGTAGCGGGGCCTACAATGAGCAGTTCTTC	CASSQDLGSGAYNEQFF
TRBV3-1/TRBV3-2	TRBJ2-1	NA	NA	TGTGCCAGCAGCCAAGACGGACTAATATACAATGAGCAGTTCTTC	CASSQDGLIYNEQFF
TRBV5-1	TRBJ2-7	NA	NA	TGCGCCAGCAGCTTGGGAGACAGAACGACATACGAGCAGTACTTC	CASSLGDRTTYEQYF
TRBV2	TRBJ2-1	TRBD1	NA	TGTGCCAGCACTCAGGGGGAGACCTACAATGAGCAGTTCTTC	CASTQGETYNEQFF
TRBV5-8	TRBJ2-7	TRBD1	NA	TGTGCCAGCAGCTTGTATCTCCTCCAGGGGGCCGAGCAGTACTTC	CASSLYLLQGAEQYF
TRBV6-5	TRBJ1-6	NA	NA	TGTGCCAGCAGATTTTGGACAGAGGATAATTCACCCCTCCACTTT	CASRFWTEDNSPLHF
TRBV21-1	TRBJ1-1	NA	NA	TGTGCCAGCAGCTGCCACAGGGGAGATGGGGCTGAAGCTTTCTTT	CASSCHRGDGAEAFF
TRBV15	TRBJ2-1	NA	NA	TGTGCCACCAAATCCGGGAGCTCCTACAATGAGCAGTTCTTC	CATKSGSSYNEQFF
TRBV11-2	TRBJ2-3	NA	NA	TGTGCCAGCAGCTTAGTAGGCGGGGTTAGCACAGATACGCAGTATTTT	CASSLVGGVSTDTQYF
TRBV11-3	TRBJ2-1	TRBD2	NA	TGTGCCAGCAGCTTAGGGGTAGCGGGGTACAATGAGCAGTTCTTC	CASSLGVAGYNEQFF
TRBV4-2	TRBJ2-5	TRBD2	NA	TGTGCCAGCAGCCAAGATCAGGGAGGTAGCGGGGGGGACAAGACCCAGTACTTC	CASSQDQGGSGGDKTQYF
TRBV10-1	TRBJ1-6	NA	NA	TGCGCCAGCAGTGATCCAGGGTCACCCCTCCACTTT	CASSDPGSPLHF
TRBV29-1	TRBJ1-2	TRBD1	NA	TGCAGCGTGAGGGGACAGGGAGGGGGCTACACCTTC	CSVRGQGGGYTF
TRBV7-3	TRBJ2-1	TRBD2	NA	TGTGCCAGCAGCTCGACGGGAAGCGGGGGATACAATGAGCAGTTCTTC	CASSSTGSGGYNEQFF
TRBV5-8	TRBJ2-5	TRBD1	NA	TGTGCCAGCAGGTCTCGCGGGGGACAGGGGGCCTCGGAGACCCAGTACTTC	CASRSRGGQGASETQYF
TRBV27	TRBJ2-7	NA	NA	TGTGCCAGCAGTAAACAGGGCCTCTCCTACGAGCAGTACTTC	CASSKQGLSYEQYF
TRBV5-1	TRBJ2-6	TRBD1	NA	TGCGCCAGCAGCGGACCCGGGACAGGGAGCTCTGGGGCCAACGTCCTGACTTTC	CASSGPGTGSSGANVLTF
TRBV19	TRBJ1-1	TRBD1	NA	TGTGCCAGTCTCAGCAGGGGGTCTCCCAAAAGAGGGGAAGCTTTCTTT	CASLSRGSPKRGEAFF
TRBV5-1	TRBJ1-5	NA	NA	TGCGCCAGCAGCTTGGCCGGGAAGAGCGATCAGCCCCAGCATTTT	CASSLAGKSDQPQHF
TRBV19	TRBJ1-2	TRBD1	NA	TGTGCCAGTAGTACGACAGGGGCTGGCTACACCTTC	CASSTTGAGYTF
TRBV7-8	TRBJ2-1	NA	NA	TGTGCCAGCAGCCCCTTGGGGGGGCCCCTCGGGTATGAGCAGTTCTTC	CASSPLGGPLGYEQFF
TRBV9	TRBJ2-1	TRBD2	few	TGTGCCAGCAGCAAGCGGACTAGCAGTGACGTTGAGCAGTTCTTC	CASSKRTSSDVEQFF
TRBV5-1	TRBJ1-6	TRBD1	NA	TGCGCCAGCAGCCCCAGGGACCAGGGGGATTCACCCCTCCACTTT	CASSPRDQGDSPLHF
TRBV20-1	TRBJ2-7	TRBD1	NA	TGCAGTGCTGACAGGGGTAACGAGCAGTACTTC	CSADRGNEQYF
TRBV10-3	TRBJ2-3	TRBD2	NA	TGTGCCATCAGAGTCATAACTAGCGGGGGTACCACAGATACGCAGTATTTT	CAIRVITSGGTTDTQYF
TRBV12-3/TRBV12-4	TRBJ1-2	NA	NA	TGTGCCAGCAGTTCCGTAGGGACATATGGCTACACCTTC	CASSSVGTYGYTF
TRBV6-5	TRBJ1-2	TRBD1	NA	TGTGCCAGCAGCCCCCGGACAGGGGGCGAGGGCTACACCTTC	CASSPRTGGEGYTF
TRBV6-5	TRBJ1-5	TRBD1	NA	TGTGCCAGCAGTTATGGACAGGGGAATCAGCCCCAGCATTTT	CASSYGQGNQPQHF
TRBV6-5	TRBJ2-3	NA	NA	TGTGCCAGCATCAAGGGAGAGGCGAGAGATACGCAGTATTTT	CASIKGEARDTQYF
TRBV7-9	TRBJ2-3	TRBD2	NA	TGTGCCAGCAGCTATTTAGCGGGAGGTGTGACAGATACGCAGTATTTT	CASSYLAGGVTDTQYF
TRBV6-5	TRBJ1-2	NA	NA	TGTGCCAGCAGGCCCGGCGGAAACTATGGCTACACCTTC	CASRPGGNYGYTF
TRBV27	TRBJ2-7	TRBD2	NA	TGTGCCAGCAGTTTTATACTGGGACTAGCACCTTACGAGCAGTACTTC	CASSFILGLAPYEQYF
TRBV19	TRBJ2-1	TRBD2	NA	TGTGCCAGCCTAGCGGGAGACGGCAATGAGCAGTTCTTC	CASLAGDGNEQFF
TRBV6-6	TRBJ2-7	NA	NA	TGTGCCAGCATGGGGCGGGAGCAGTACTTC	CASMGREQYF
TRBV7-9	TRBJ1-1	NA	few	TGTGCCAGCAGCTCCGGAATTTCGGGAAGCACTGAAGCTTTCTTT	CASSSGISGSTEAFF
TRBV6-1	TRBJ1-6	NA	NA	TGTGCCAGCAGTGAAGAAGGGGGTTTAGCTTCACCCCTCCACTTT	CASSEEGGLASPLHF
TRBV4-2	TRBJ2-7	NA	NA	TGTGCCAGCAGCCCCCCAGGGGACGAGCAGTACTTC	CASSPPGDEQYF
TRBV6-5	TRBJ1-5	TRBD1	NA	TGTGCCAGCCTCCGGGACAGGGGGAATCAGCCCCAGCATTTT	CASLRDRGNQPQHF
TRBV7-9	TRBJ2-1	TRBD2	NA	TGTGCCAGCAGCGGGGAGGGAGGGCTGTATGAGCAGTTCTTC	CASSGEGGLYEQFF
TRBV25-1	TRBJ1-3	NA	few	TGTGCCAGCAGTCCGGGCCGGCCGGGGATAAACACCATATATTTT	CASSPGRPGINTIYF
TRBV5-1	TRBJ1-2	NA	NA	TGCGCCAGCAGCTTAGGAGTTGACTATGGCTACACCTTC	CASSLGVDYGYTF
TRBV12-3/TRBV12-4	TRBJ2-5	NA	NA	TGTGCCAGCAGTTTCGGGTCCCAAGAGACCCAGTACTTC	CASSFGSQETQYF
TRBV6-5	TRBJ1-5	NA	NA	TGTGCCAGCAGTTACTCAGGGGCCAGAAATCAGCCCCAGCATTTT	CASSYSGARNQPQHF
TRBV28	TRBJ1-5	TRBD1	NA	TGTGCCAGCGGAACCGCGGGACAGCTTTTTAATCAGCCCCAGCATTTT	CASGTAGQLFNQPQHF
TRBV7-2	TRBJ2-7	NA	NA	TGTGCCAGCAGCTCACAGGGTACCGAGCAGTACTTC	CASSSQGTEQYF
TRBV4-2	TRBJ2-1	TRBD1	once	TGTGCCAGCAGCCTACAGGGGGTATCCTACAATGAGCAGTTCTTC	CASSLQGVSYNEQFF
TRBV2	TRBJ1-2	NA	few	TGTGCCAGCAGTGATCAGGGCTCTTGGGGCTACACCTTC	CASSDQGSWGYTF
TRBV4-1	TRBJ1-1	NA	NA	TGCGCCAGCAGCCTGATATCGACAGCCCCTGGCACTGAAGCTTTCTTT	CASSLISTAPGTEAFF
TRBV12-3/TRBV12-4	TRBJ1-1	NA	NA	TGTGCCAGCAGTTTCCGGGGGATTGTTGAAGCTTTCTTT	CASSFRGIVEAFF
TRBV28	TRBJ1-2	NA	NA	TGTGCCAGCAGTCCTGGGGGGGCAGCCCCTAACTATGGCTACACCTTC	CASSPGGAAPNYGYTF
TRBV11-1	TRBJ2-1	TRBD1	NA	TGTGCCAGCAGCCGTTACAGGGGTGTTTTCGGGAATGAGCAGTTCTTC	CASSRYRGVFGNEQFF
TRBV5-5	TRBJ2-7	NA	NA	TGTGCCAGCACCCTATCGGGGGACGAGCAGTACTTC	CASTLSGDEQYF
TRBV5-1	TRBJ2-5	NA	NA	TGCGCCAGCAGCTTGCAGTCAGGAGAGACCCAGTACTTC	CASSLQSGETQYF
TRBV2	TRBJ2-7	TRBD2	many	TGTGCCAGCAAAGACGGAGCGGGGGGCTCCTACGAGCAGTACTTC	CASKDGAGGSYEQYF
TRBV19	TRBJ1-1	NA	NA	TGTGCCAGTAGTATACCCCATGAGGCTTTCTTT	CASSIPHEAFF